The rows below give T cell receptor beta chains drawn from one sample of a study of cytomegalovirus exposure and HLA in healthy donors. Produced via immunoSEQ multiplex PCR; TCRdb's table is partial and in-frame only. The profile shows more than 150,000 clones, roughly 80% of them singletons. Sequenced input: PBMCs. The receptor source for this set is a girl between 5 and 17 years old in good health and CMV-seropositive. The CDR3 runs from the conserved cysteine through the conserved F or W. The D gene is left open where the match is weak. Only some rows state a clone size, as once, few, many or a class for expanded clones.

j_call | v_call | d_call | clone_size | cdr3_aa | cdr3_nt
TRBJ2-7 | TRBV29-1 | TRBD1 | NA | CSSWDRGTYEQYF | TGCAGCTCGTGGGACAGGGGCACCTACGAGCAGTACTTC
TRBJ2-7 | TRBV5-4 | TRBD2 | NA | CASSKTSGLSPEQYF | TGTGCCAGCAGCAAAACTAGCGGCCTATCTCCTGAGCAGTACTTC
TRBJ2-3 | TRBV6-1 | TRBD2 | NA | CASRRLADTDTQYF | TGTGCCAGCAGAAGACTAGCGGACACAGATACGCAGTATTTT
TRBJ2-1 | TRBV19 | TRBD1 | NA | CASSILPGQGSYNEQFF | TGTGCCAGTAGTATACTCCCGGGACAGGGCTCCTACAATGAGCAGTTCTTC
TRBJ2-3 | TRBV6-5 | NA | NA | CASSYFPGASDTQYF | TGTGCCAGCAGTTACTTCCCAGGGGCATCTGATACGCAGTATTTT
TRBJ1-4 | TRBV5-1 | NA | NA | CASSWDTDNEKLFF | TGCGCCAGCAGCTGGGACACGGATAATGAAAAACTGTTTTTT
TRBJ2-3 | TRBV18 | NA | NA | CASSPPRDTQYF | TGTGCCAGCTCACCCCCTCGGGATACGCAGTATTTT
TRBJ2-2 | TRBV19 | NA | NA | CASSRRDTGELFF | TGTGCCAGTAGTAGACGGGACACCGGGGAGCTGTTTTTT
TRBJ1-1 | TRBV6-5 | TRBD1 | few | CASSFTGGTEAFF | TGTGCCAGCAGTTTCACAGGGGGCACTGAAGCTTTCTTT
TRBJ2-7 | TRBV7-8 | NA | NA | CASSLAGSGYEQYF | TGTGCCAGCAGCTTAGCGGGTTCAGGCTACGAGCAGTACTTC
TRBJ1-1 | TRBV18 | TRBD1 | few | CASSGVGQGDTEAFF | TGTGCCAGCTCAGGAGTCGGACAGGGGGACACTGAAGCTTTCTTT
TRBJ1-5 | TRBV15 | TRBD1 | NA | CATSREGTVNQPQHF | TGTGCCACCAGCAGAGAAGGGACAGTCAATCAGCCCCAGCATTTT
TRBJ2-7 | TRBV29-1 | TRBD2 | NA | CSVEVASGHSYEQYF | TGCAGCGTTGAGGTGGCTAGCGGGCACTCCTACGAGCAGTACTTC
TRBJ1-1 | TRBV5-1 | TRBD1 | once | CASSLAQGATEAFF | TGCGCCAGCAGCTTGGCACAGGGGGCGACTGAAGCTTTCTTT
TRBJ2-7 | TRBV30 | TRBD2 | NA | CAWTSGNNEQYF | TGTGCATGGACTAGCGGGAATAACGAGCAGTACTTC
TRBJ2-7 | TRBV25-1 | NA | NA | CASSQKGLFPYEQYF | TGTGCCAGCAGTCAGAAGGGACTCTTCCCCTACGAGCAGTACTTC